The T cell receptor beta chain described here comes from a study of CD8+ T cells in alopecia areata (dated 2018 in TCRdb). Some background on the complete study: Treated patients were enrolled in an open-label pilot trial of oral tofacitinib at 5 to 10 mg twice daily for moderate-to-severe alopecia areata. RNA was extracted with the PAXgene miRNA kit for fixed scalp, the miRNeasy kit for PBMCs, and the RNeasy kit for mouse skin. Human TCRbeta sequencing covered scalp tissue and sorted CD4+ and CD8+ peripheral blood T cells from patchy and totalis/universalis alopecia areata patients and healthy controls. Scalp clonality was compared among normal scalp (n=4), patchy alopecia areata scalp (n=8), and alopecia totalis/universalis scalp (n=8). Tofacitinib was administered for 6 to 18 months, and 6 months of follow-up off drug were then conducted to assess delayed response and recurrence. In both human patients and the C3H/HeJ mouse model, the study applied high-throughput TCRbeta sequencing to look at T cell clonal expansion in alopecia areata. TCRbeta CDR3 regions were amplified by immunoSEQ multiplex PCR with 35 Vbeta forward and 13 Jbeta reverse primers. Tofacitinib-treated patients had biopsies at baseline and at 4 and 24 weeks of treatment, with a later scalp biopsy in several patients.

The time point label of this sample denotes: baseline before oral tofacitinib. Lesional scalp punch biopsies and peripheral blood were collected from alopecia areata patients. PBMCs were isolated by density centrifugation and stained for CD3, CD4 and CD8, after which CD4+ and CD8+ T cells were sorted on a FACSAria. Trimming removed 7 bases from V and 0 bases from J; the gene matches leave 6 bases unexplained. The CDR3 sequence holds 15 residues, the cysteine and phenylalanine included. The kept DNA is CDR3 alone, 45 bases in frame from the first base. Per the germline V gene, MDHEN is the CDR1 and SYDVKM is the CDR2. This clone was seen more than once but under ten times. Its antigen is currently not known. Within one base of it there is no much larger clone, and no base qualities were kept. The method was the immunoSEQ multiplex PCR assay. RNA was extracted from all samples and reverse transcribed into cDNA, which served as template for TCR sequencing. First-strand cDNA was synthesized with SuperScript III using a 2:1 mix of oligo-dT and random hexamers. A synthetic immune receptor repertoire was used to gauge amplification bias, and whatever bias remained was removed computationally. On the authors' methods: Raw reads were preprocessed to remove errors, and CDR3 was defined by IMGT conventions from the conserved cysteine to phenylalanine. To get clonality, Shannon entropy was normalized by log2 of the number of productive unique TCRs and the result was subtracted from 1. Whether each scalp clone was CD4 or CD8 was inferred by checking scalp TCRbeta sequences against the CD4 and CD8 repertoires from sorted blood. TCRdb carries this immuneACCESS record with in-frame sequences only. Its versions omit some clonotypes, under half of them owing to an unresolved V gene in the studies checked, with the rest unexplained. That table supplies the V and J calls and clone size; D and trimming were determined from the DNA. This sample comprises fewer than 200,000 clones, 50% to 60% of them detected only once. Jointly, the top ten make up 14% to 15% of the sample.

The investigation overall reported the following: Shared TCR sequences between patients were less evident than in mice, which may be partly attributable to HLA diversity in the patient population. Lesional scalp, especially in alopecia totalis/universalis, showed higher clonality and more expanded CD8+ clones than normal scalp, suggesting antigenic drive. Resident alphabeta T cells in normal human skin are also sequenced, complicating scalp TCR repertoire analysis, unlike mouse skin dominated by gammadelta T cells.

The V gene is TRBV28 and the J gene is TRBJ2-7; TRBD2 lines up with 10 middle nucleotides. The sequenced sample was CD4+ T cells sorted from blood, obtained at week 0. This sequence originates from a human donor with alopecia areata. The CDR3 sequence is CASTTSGILSYEQYF. In nucleotide form, the sequence is TGTGCCAGCACCACTAGCGGGATCCTCTCCTACGAGCAGTACTTC. The full variable domain, completed from the reference TRBV28 and TRBJ2-7 proteins outside the CDR3, reads DVKVTQSSRYLVKRTGEKVFLECVQDMDHENMFWYRQDPGLGLRLIYFSYDVKMKEKGDIPEGYSVSREKKERFSLILESASTNQTSMYLCASTTSGILSYEQYFGPGTRLTVT.